This TCR beta chain was sequenced for a study of tumor-infiltrating lymphocytes in glioblastoma multiforme. This clonotype was counted a few times. Its specificity is unknown. The junction shows a germline mismatch at one end, possibly a read error. Multiple V-beta primers and a C-beta primer amplified TCRB from RNA. A C-beta primer primed TCRB cDNA from roughly 0.51 ug RNA. These TCRB libraries lack any described unique molecular identifiers. One entry per CDR3 protein results from TCRdb running MiXCR on the multiplex PCR reads. The sample holds about 13,000 distinct CDR3 sequences, approximately 68% seen once. CDR3 length: 13 residues. Germline CDR1 SQVTM, CDR2 ANQGSEA. Overall study results and limits: The T cells in this sample were not sorted into functional subsets. Just one glioblastoma patient contributed to the TCR-mutation comparison.

The TCR comes from a male donor with glioblastoma. The V and J genes are TRBV29-1 and TRBJ1-6, with a weak D call TRBD1 (5 bases). Sample: brain tumor tissue. DNA for the CDR3: TGCGGCGTTTCCAGTGACAGAGAATCACCCCTCCACTTT. It translates to CGVSSDRESPLHF.